These 30 T cell receptor beta chains were sequenced from one sample in a study of siplizumab effects on memory and regulatory T cells. Method: immunoSEQ multiplex PCR; TCRdb's copy keeps in-frame clones and lacks some. The sample holds tens of thousands of clones, around 97% seen once. The sample taken for sequencing was naive CD4+ T cells sorted from blood. The receptors were gathered from a human donor in good health.

This clone came up a few times. This rearrangement joins TRBV4-1 to TRBJ1-1; D uncertain. Germline loops: CDR1 MGHRA, CDR2 YSYEKL. CDR3 length: 11 amino acids. V lost 6 bases to trimming and J lost 2 bases, with 4 bases between them. The CDR3 nucleotides are TGCGCCAGCAGGAGTAACACTGAAGCTTTCTTT. Translated: CASRSNTEAFF.

The chain combines TRBV19 with TRBJ1-2; D is ambiguous. V lost 4 bases to trimming and J lost 8 bases, with 20 bases between them. CDR1 is LNHDA, CDR2 SQIVND, per germline (reference sequence). The CDR3 sequence is 15 residues long. CDR3 region: CASSTSPATLWGYTF. For the CDR3, the DNA is TGTGCCAGTAGTACCAGCCCAGCCACCCTTTGGGGCTACACCTTC.

The gene calls are TRBV6-5 and TRBJ2-7, with D possibly TRBD1 on 6 matching bases. From germline, CDR1 is MNHEY and CDR2 SVGAGI. The CDR3 sequence is 14 residues long. Trimming pared 6 bases from V and 0 bases from J, leaving 12 bases between. CDR3 coding DNA: TGTGCCAGCAGATGGACAGATCTCTCCTACGAGCAGTACTTC. Protein sequence: CASRWTDLSYEQYF.

The chain is built from TRBV7-2 and TRBJ2-5; D is ambiguous. Trimming stripped 1 base from V and 5 bases from J, with 8 bases between. The CDR3 runs 13 residues. Germline V lookup: CDR1 SGHTA, CDR2 FQGNSA. CDR3 sequence reads: CASSLGIGETQYF. CDR3 in DNA: TGTGCCAGCAGCTTAGGGATAGGGGAGACCCAGTACTTC.

To note about this clone: At one end, the junction sequence differs from germline, possibly due to a read error. V usage is TRBV23-1 and J usage is TRBJ1-6, with TRBD1 identical over 7 bases. TRBV23-1 is an open reading frame whose function is uncertain. This CDR3 is built from 11 residues. The CDR3 DNA follows: TGCGCCAGCAGTCTGTACCCCGGGACAGTCTTT. It specifies CASSLYPGTVF.

The chain carries TRBV4-3 and TRBJ1-1, with D possibly being TRBD1 (6 bases). Between the trimmed V and J ends, which lost 1 base and 1 base, there was a span of 10 bases. This CDR3 has 15 residues. CDR1 and CDR2 (germline): LGHNA, YSLEER. CDR3 nucleotides: TGCGCCAGCAGCCAAGCTTGGGGGCGGAACACTGAAGCTTTCTTT. This translates into CASSQAWGRNTEAFF.

The chain employs TRBV15 and TRBJ2-1; D gene uncertain. V was shortened by 4 bases and J by 10 bases, with 14 bases between the two germline ends. CDR1 and CDR2 from the germline V gene are LNHNV and YYDKDF (reference sequence). The CDR3 has 13 amino acids. CDR3 sequence: CATSKNTGAEQFF. Written as DNA, the CDR3 is TGTGCCACCAGCAAGAATACGGGTGCGGAGCAGTTCTTC.

V gene TRBV9 combines with J gene TRBJ1-4, with D unclear. Germline values: CDR1 SGDLS, CDR2 YYNGEE. Trimming removed 3 bases from V and 7 bases from J, with 7 bases in between. The CDR3 covers 12 residues. The CDR3 DNA follows: TGTGCCAGCAGCGGTCCGGGTGAAAAACTGTTTTTT. This encodes CASSGPGEKLFF.

V and J are TRBV4-2 and TRBJ1-5; D is undetermined. The CDR3 is 13 amino acids. V lost 4 bases and J lost 5, with 9 bases in between. The germline V gene encodes CDR1 LGHNA and CDR2 YNFKEQ. The CDR3 reads CASSPRVYQPQHF. The CDR3 DNA is TGTGCCAGCAGCCCTAGGGTTTATCAGCCCCAGCATTTT.

The chain uses TRBV6-4 and TRBJ1-6; 9 positions match TRBD1. Germline V lookup: CDR1 MRHNA, CDR2 SNTAGT. The CDR3 has 15 residues. The V segment lost 6 bases and the J segment 7 bases; nucleotides outside the gene matches: 7. CDR3 in DNA: TGTGCCAGCAGGGAAACAGGGACAGGGAATTCACCCCTCCACTTT. This gives the protein CASRETGTGNSPLHF.

Points on this clone: Other DNA sequences in this specimen translate into the identical CDR3. The chain has TRBV7-9 and TRBJ1-5, with TRBD1 as a possible D gene (6 bases). Germline V gene data show CDR1 as SEHNR and CDR2 as FQNEAQ (reference sequence). V lost 1 base and J 4 bases, leaving 20 bases between the germline ends. The CDR3 runs to 18 residues. DNA for the CDR3: TGTGCCAGCAGCTTAGTAGGGGGTTCGGGCCGACTGAATCAGCCCCAGCATTTT. It specifies CASSLVGGSGRLNQPQHF.

J is TRBJ2-7 and V is TRBV10-3; D might be TRBD2 (5 bases). Deletions cut 4 bases from V and 6 bases from J, with 7 bases between. CDR3 size: 11 residues. CDR1 and CDR2 from the germline V gene are ENHRY and SYGVKD. The CDR3, as DNA: TGTGCCATCAGTGTAGGAGGCGAGCAGTACTTC. It translates to CAISVGGEQYF.

V and J are TRBV6-5 and TRBJ1-2; D remains ambiguous. Germline CDR1 is MNHEY and CDR2 is SVGAGI. CDR3 length: 12 amino acids. V was shortened by 4 bases and J by 8 bases, with 11 bases between the two germline ends. The CDR3 DNA follows: TGTGCCAGCAGTTCCGGCCCGTGGGGCTACACCTTC. Translated, it gives CASSSGPWGYTF.

This chain links TRBV10-3 with TRBJ2-7, with D perhaps being TRBD1 or TRBD2 (5 bases each). The CDR3 runs to 13 residues. V gave up 4 bases and J gave up 3 bases, with 10 bases separating them. Germline values: CDR1 ENHRY, CDR2 SYGVKD. CDR3 DNA sequence: TGTGCCATCAGTGGGGACGGAGTCTACGAGCAGTACTTC. This codes for CAISGDGVYEQYF.

This clone was seen more than once but under ten times. The chain is built from TRBV10-3 and TRBJ1-3; a possible D gene is TRBD1 (5 bases). Germline lookup yields CDR1 ENHRY and CDR2 SYGVKD. The CDR3 is 16 amino acids. The V end lost 2 bases, the J end lost 0 bases, and 11 bases lay between the germline ends. CDR3 protein: CAISEGAGSSGNTIYF. The CDR3 nucleotides are TGTGCCATCAGTGAGGGGGCGGGAAGCTCTGGAAACACCATATATTTT.

This clone appeared a single time. The chain employs TRBV29-1 and TRBJ1-1; tentatively, D is TRBD1 (5 bases). The CDR3 contains 14 residues. V shed 5 bases and J shed 1 base, with 14 bases lying between them. CDR1 is SQVTM, CDR2 ANQGSEA, per germline. The CDR3 coding sequence is TGCAGCGTTCTGAAGGGGACGGGGAACACTGAAGCTTTCTTT. This encodes CSVLKGTGNTEAFF.

The gene calls are TRBV27 and TRBJ2-5, with D perhaps matching TRBD1 or TRBD2 (5 bases each). This CDR3 region has 16 residues. V dropped 4 bases and J dropped 2 bases, with 17 bases sitting between them. Looked up from germline, CDR1 is MNHEY and CDR2 is SMNVEV (reference sequence). CDR3 sequence (DNA): TGTGCCAGCAGTTCGCTCGGGGCCGGCCCGCAAGAGACCCAGTACTTC. The encoded protein is CASSSLGAGPQETQYF.

The chain links TRBV9 to TRBJ2-7; D is undetermined. Germline V gene data show CDR1 as SGDLS and CDR2 as YYNGEE. The V end was cut by 0 bases, the J end by 6 bases, with 10 bases between. The CDR3 is 13 residues long. The CDR3 DNA is TGTGCCAGCAGCGTAGGACCCCGTGGCGAGCAGTACTTC. It yields the protein CASSVGPRGEQYF. Drawing the rest from reference TRBV9 and TRBJ2-7, the complete variable domain is DSGVTQTPKHLITATGQRVTLRCSPRSGDLSVYWYQQSLDQGLQFLIQYYNGEERAKGNILERFSAQQFPDLHSELNLSSLELGDSALYFCASSVGPRGEQYFGPGTRLTVT.

The genes are TRBV28 and TRBJ1-5, with D possibly being TRBD1 (5 bases). CDR1 is MDHEN and CDR2 is SYDVKM in the germline V gene. The CDR3 extends over 13 amino acids. Trimming cost V 9 bases and J 0 bases, with 9 bases left between them. The CDR3: CASGGGSNQPQHF. The CDR3 DNA is TGTGCCAGTGGGGGTGGTAGCAATCAGCCCCAGCATTTT. Filled out from reference TRBV28 and TRBJ1-5, the complete variable domain reads DVKVTQSSRYLVKRTGEKVFLECVQDMDHENMFWYRQDPGLGLRLIYFSYDVKMKEKGDIPEGYSVSREKKERFSLILESASTNQTSMYLCASGGGSNQPQHFGDGTRLSIL.

In this sample, this clone turned up once. V usage is TRBV27 and J usage is TRBJ2-3; TRBD1 is a possible D gene (6 bases). V was trimmed by 8 bases and J by 2 bases, leaving 14 bases between them. The CDR3 has 14 residues. Per germline, CDR1 MNHEY and CDR2 SMNVEV (reference sequence). The CDR3 loop is CASSWTDYTDTQYF. As DNA, the CDR3 is TGTGCCAGCTCCTGGACAGACTACACAGATACGCAGTATTTT.

The chain has TRBV7-6 and TRBJ2-1; 7 bases match TRBD2. CDR1 is SGHVS, CDR2 FNYEAQ, per germline. Losses at the gene ends were 5 bases for V and 5 bases for J; bases not matched to a gene: 12. The CDR3 is 16 amino acids. Written as DNA, the CDR3 is TGTGCCAGCAGCCGATCGGGAGGAACCGTGAACAATGAGCAGTTCTTC. Translating gives CASSRSGGTVNNEQFF.

The CDR3 DNA follows: TGTGCCAGCAGCTTCTCGACAGGGGGCTGGGACATTCAGTACTTC. It is translated as CASSFSTGGWDIQYF. The chain combines TRBV7-8 with TRBJ2-4; 10 bases match TRBD1. The germline gives CDR1 SGHVS, CDR2 FQNEAQ. This CDR3 is 15 amino acids long. After removal of 3 bases from V and 8 bases from J, the junction contained 7 bases not matched to a gene.

The sample holds one count of this clone. The CDR3 region has the DNA TGTGCCATCAGTGACCCGGGAAACACCATATATTTT. It codes for CAISDPGNTIYF. V gene TRBV10-3 combines with J gene TRBJ1-3, with D uncertain. CDR1 and CDR2 (germline): ENHRY, SYGVKD. This CDR3 contains 12 residues. With 3 bases removed from V and 4 bases from J, the gap between germline ends came to 4 bases.

This sequence joins TRBV21-1 and TRBJ2-2; whether TRBD1, the table's D call, matches the DNA was not checked. TRBV21-1 is described as a pseudogene. The CDR3 totals 15 residues. The CDR3 nucleotides are TGTGCCAGCAGCACTCAGGGCACCAACACCGGGGAGCTGTTTTTT. This gives the protein CASSTQGTNTGELFF.

The rearrangement joins TRBV6-5 to TRBJ1-2; no reliable D call. CDR1 and CDR2 from the germline V gene are MNHEY and SVGAGI. Between the trimmed V and J ends, which lost 9 bases and 4 bases, there was a span of 3 bases. The CDR3 is 9 amino acids. As DNA, the CDR3 is TGTGCCAGTATCTATGGCTACACCTTC. This sequence encodes CASIYGYTF.

The chain couples TRBV4-3 to TRBJ2-3, with D perhaps TRBD2 (5 bases). Germline CDR1 reads LGHNA; CDR2 reads YSLEER. The germline V and J ends were trimmed by 2 bases and 6 bases, with 15 bases remaining between them. The CDR3 has 15 amino acids. The CDR3 reads CASSQQDSAGDTQYF. In DNA, the CDR3 is TGCGCCAGCAGCCAACAGGACTCCGCTGGGGATACGCAGTATTTT.

CDR3 amino acids: CASSLSADTEAFF. DNA of the CDR3: TGCGCCAGCAGCTTGTCGGCGGACACTGAAGCTTTCTTT. The V gene is TRBV5-1, the J gene TRBJ1-1; D not resolved. Trimming removed 1 base from V and 3 bases from J, with 7 bases in between. Germline CDR1 and CDR2: SGHRS and YFSETQ. CDR3 length: 13 amino acids.

The chain uses TRBV27 and TRBJ1-2; 11 bases map to TRBD1. J lost 3 bases, V lost 5 bases, and 11 bases had no gene match. The CDR3 extends over 17 amino acids. From germline, CDR1 is MNHEY and CDR2 SMNVEV (reference sequence). The CDR3 DNA sequence: TGTGCCAGCAGTACAACAAGGACAGGGGGCCATGACTATGGCTACACCTTC. The encoded protein is CASSTTRTGGHDYGYTF.

The chain employs TRBV6-4 and TRBJ1-4; weak D call: TRBD1 (5 bases). CDR3 length equals 13 residues. The V gene's germline CDR1 is MRHNA and CDR2 SNTAGT. Trimming removed 6 bases from V and 3 bases from J, with 8 bases in between. CDR3 in DNA: TGTGCCAGCAGCCAGGGAGCTAATGAAAAACTGTTTTTT. This codes for CASSQGANEKLFF.

This rearrangement joins TRBV6-5 to TRBJ2-1, with TRBD1 identical over 8 bases. Trimming removed 6 bases from V and 8 bases from J; junction bases left unmatched: 12. The CDR3 length is 15 residues. In germline, CDR1 is MNHEY, CDR2 SVGAGI. The CDR3 is CASRPAGTGGDEQFF. The DNA for the CDR3 is TGTGCCAGCAGACCGGCTGGGACAGGAGGGGATGAGCAGTTCTTC.